This section outlines one T cell receptor (beta chain) sequence together with its context. Libraries were prepared by immunoSEQ multiplex PCR; TCRdb keeps only in-frame clonotypes and omits some of them. The repertoire has about 200,000 clones, under 90% of them found once; the top ten carry around 6.5%. V trimming: 5 bases; J trimming: 2 bases; junction bases outside the gene matches: 6. Germline-derived CDR1 and CDR2 are MDHEN and SYDVKM. The CDR3 runs to 15 residues. This sample is part of a study of blood T cell repertoires in COVID-19. This TCR was recovered from a man older than 75 with acute or convalescent COVID-19. The chain employs TRBV28 and TRBJ2-7; TRBD1 aligns across 10 bases. The sequencing sample was made of peripheral blood. Here the CDR3 DNA reads TGTGCCAGCAGTCAATCCGGGACAGGGGCCTACGAGCAGTACTTC. This codes for CASSQSGTGAYEQYF.